The clone carrying this T cell receptor beta chain was detected once. The antigen is undetermined. The sample carries other DNA sequences with the same CDR3. Trimming shortened V by 0 bases and J by 0 bases, and 7 bases separated the two germline ends. The V gene's germline CDR1 is SGDLS and CDR2 YYNGEE. The CDR3 is 15 residues long. The source of the sample is a study of shared clonotypes between healthy human individuals. Looking at the study overall: For every donor, three CD4 naive, three CD4 memory, two CD8 naive and one CD8 memory plates were used.

Genomic DNA (from each subset) was split evenly across several immunoSEQ plates. Sequencing used immunoSEQ multiplex PCR; TCRdb keeps in-frame clones, though not all of them. The sample has about 1.5 million clones; roughly 97% are singletons. Study observations and caveats: An anticipated effect of sequencing depth on clonotype sharing among donors was recognized. When naive CD4 clonotypes were compared across a few donors, around 5% were shared.

The clonotype was recovered from a young man in good health. The material sequenced was naive CD4+ T cells sorted from blood. The subset denotes: CD45RA+ positively selected. The chain has TRBV9 and TRBJ1-3; no reliable D call. The CDR3 reads CASSVAPNSGNTIYF. The CDR3 nucleotides are TGTGCCAGCAGCGTAGCACCCAACTCTGGAAACACCATATATTTT.